One T cell receptor beta chain is described in this entry. The CDR3 has 18 residues. V was pared by 6 bases and J by 11 bases, with 34 bases between. Germline-derived CDR1 and CDR2 are MNHNS and SASEGT. These data belong to a study of immune characterization of retroperitoneal liposarcoma. TCRdb passed the PCR reads through MiXCR, listing each CDR3 protein once. The sample comprises about 10,000 distinct CDR3 sequences, roughly a quarter of which are singletons, and approximately 8.5% rests with the top ten. V usage is TRBV6-1 and J usage is TRBJ2-5; perhaps TRBD2 as D (8 bases). The sample was tumor tissue. The sequence was obtained from a male donor with retroperitoneal liposarcoma. The DNA of the CDR3 is TGTGCCAGCAGAGACACTCATAGGGGGCGGGGGGACTACAATGAGCAGTACTTC. Its translation is CASRDTHRGRGDYNEQYF.